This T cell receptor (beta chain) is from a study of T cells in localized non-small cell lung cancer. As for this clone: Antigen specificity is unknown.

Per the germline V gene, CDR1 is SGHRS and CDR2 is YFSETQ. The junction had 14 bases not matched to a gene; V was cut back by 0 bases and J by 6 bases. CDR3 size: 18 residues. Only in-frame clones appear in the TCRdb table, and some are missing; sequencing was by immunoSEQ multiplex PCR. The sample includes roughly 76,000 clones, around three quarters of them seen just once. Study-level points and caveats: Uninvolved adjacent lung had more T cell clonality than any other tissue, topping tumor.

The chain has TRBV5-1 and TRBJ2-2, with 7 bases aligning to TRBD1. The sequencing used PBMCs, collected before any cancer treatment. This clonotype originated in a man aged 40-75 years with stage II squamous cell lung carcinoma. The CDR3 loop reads CASSLEWRSAGGPGELFF. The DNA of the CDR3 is TGCGCCAGCAGCTTGGAGTGGCGGTCGGCAGGGGGTCCCGGGGAGCTGTTTTTT.